The clone carrying this T cell receptor (beta chain) was recorded a few times. The data originate from a study of blood T cells in healthy people across ages. Study summary: T cells yielded about one barcoded beta molecule per two cells through template switching.

For the second PCR, which ran for roughly 7 to 11 cycles, a sample-barcoded 5' primer and a J-beta primer mix were used. TCRdb processed the 5' RACE reads anew with MiXCR; each CDR3 protein has one entry. Of approximately 1.5 million distinct CDR3 sequences in the sample, roughly 32% were seen once. RNA extraction gave at least 5.5 micrograms of total RNA per sample. The specimen sequenced was blood. This TCR derives from a young woman in good health.

CDR3 nucleotides: TGTGCCACCACTCCGGGACTGTTGATAGATACGCAGTATTTT. It codes for CATTPGLLIDTQYF. The V call is TRBV2, the J call TRBJ2-3, with D possibly being TRBD2 (6 bases). The CDR3 contains 14 residues. Per the germline V gene, CDR1 is SNHLY and CDR2 is FYNNEI. Between the trimmed V and J ends, which lost 10 bases and 5 bases, there was a span of 19 bases.